This T cell receptor beta chain was sequenced in a study of radiation and T cells in renal cell carcinoma. Time point specified: blood 2 weeks post-SBRT. Treatment specified: 15 Gy SBRT to primary tumor, nephrectomy 4 weeks later. The patient's renal cell carcinoma had clear cell pathology. Clones were sequenced by immunoSEQ multiplex PCR, and TCRdb holds only the in-frame ones, with some missing. This table holds 120,000 or so clones, around 81% found once. This CDR3 comprises 16 residues. The germline CDR1 and CDR2 sequences are MDHEN and SYDVKM. V lost 6 bases, J lost 4 bases, and 13 bases stayed unmatched. Of note for this clone: Its antigen is unknown.

Study results and caveats: From baseline, blood top tumor clonotypes peaked at 2 weeks post-radiation. No pretreatment tumor biopsies were available for baseline clonotypes.

The V call is TRBV28, the J call TRBJ1-1; 8 bases are a match to TRBD1. The sequence was collected from a man in his fifties or sixties with renal cell carcinoma. Sequenced material: blood, taken from a patient whose treatment included radiotherapy and nephrectomy. CDR3 region: CASSSGQGSLGTEAFF. The CDR3 nucleotides read TGTGCCAGCAGCTCAGGACAGGGAAGCCTAGGCACTGAAGCTTTCTTT.